The 29 T cell receptor beta chains below all came from one sample that was sequenced in a study of response to subunit inactivated influenza vaccine. TCRdb redid the calling of the RT-PCR reads with MiXCR, one entry per CDR3 protein. Seen here are some 500,000 distinct CDR3 sequences, about 25% observed once, and the top ten hold around 2%. The input for sequencing was CD4+ T cells sorted from PBMCs, taken approximately 5 days after vaccination. The source is a man aged 50 or older who received an inactivated influenza vaccine.

The chain employs TRBV30 and TRBJ2-2, with D perhaps matching TRBD1 or TRBD2 (5 bases each). The V and J ends lost 3 bases and 3 bases respectively, with 11 bases between them. The CDR3 has 14 amino acids. Germline CDR1 and CDR2: GTSNPN and SVGIG (reference sequence). The CDR3 DNA reads TGTGCCTGGAGACAGGAGGTCGACACCGGGGAGCTGTTTTTT. It yields the protein CAWRQEVDTGELFF. The full variable domain, in which reference TRBV30 and TRBJ2-2 provide the parts outside the CDR3, is SQTIHQWPATLVQPVGSPLSLECTVEGTSNPNLYWYRQAAGRGLQLLFYSVGIGQISSEVPQNLSASRPQDRQFILSSKKLLLSDSGFYLCAWRQEVDTGELFFGEGSRLTVL.

This clonotype was observed a few times. This chain joins TRBV10-3 and TRBJ1-2; 12 bases align to TRBD1. Trimming cost V 2 bases and J 8 bases; bases outside gene matches: 6. The germline V gene has CDR1 ENHRY and CDR2 SYGVKD. The CDR3 runs 15 residues. This chain's CDR3 is CAISEPGTGGDGYTF. The CDR3 coding sequence is TGTGCCATCAGTGAGCCCGGGACAGGGGGCGACGGCTACACCTTC.

This clonotype was seen many times. The chain combines TRBV29-1 with TRBJ2-7; TRBD1 aligns across 7 bases. Per the germline V gene, CDR1 is SQVTM and CDR2 is ANQGSEA. The V segment lost 4 bases and the J segment 3 bases; nucleotides outside the gene matches: 6. The CDR3 length is 13 residues. This chain's CDR3 is CSVVADRVYEQYF. The CDR3 DNA follows: TGCAGCGTTGTCGCCGACAGGGTCTACGAGCAGTACTTC.

This clonotype was counted ten times or more. V is TRBV12-3 or TRBV12-4 and J is TRBJ1-2, with TRBD1 identical over 7 bases. V dropped 6 bases and J dropped 4; count of bases not matched to a gene: 5. CDR3 length: 13 residues. Here the CDR3 DNA reads TGTGCCAGCAGCGTACAGGGGATCTATGGCTACACCTTC. As protein: CASSVQGIYGYTF.

This clonotype turned up a few times. The V gene is TRBV7-9, the J gene TRBJ2-3; D possibly corresponds to TRBD1 (5 bases). Germline V lookup: CDR1 SEHNR, CDR2 FQNEAQ (reference sequence). The V end lost 5 bases, the J end lost 6 bases, and 12 bases lay between the germline ends. The CDR3 has 13 residues. The CDR3 reads CASSTGLSDTQYF. CDR3 DNA: TGTGCCAGCAGCACAGGATTGTCCGATACGCAGTATTTT.

As regards this clonotype: One end of the junction is discordant with germline, which a read error may explain. This chain uses TRBV6-1 with TRBJ2-2; 9 bases agree with TRBD1. CDR1 MNHNS and CDR2 SASEGT come from the germline V gene. The CDR3 is 15 amino acids. CDR3 coding DNA: TGTGTCAGCAGTCCGGGACAGGGATGGACCGGGGAGCTGTTTTTT. Amino acid sequence: CVSSPGQGWTGELFF.

This rearrangement joins TRBV4-3 to TRBJ1-4, with D hard to call. V gave up 3 bases and J gave up 3 bases, with 11 bases separating them. The CDR3 length is 15 residues. Germline values: CDR1 LGHNA, CDR2 YSLEER. DNA for the CDR3: TGCGCCAGCAGCCAGTATCATGGTCCTAATGAAAAACTGTTTTTT. It is translated as CASSQYHGPNEKLFF.

The chain recombines TRBV5-6 with TRBJ1-1; D ambiguous. The V and J ends lost 1 base and 2 bases respectively, with 12 bases between them. Germline lookup yields CDR1 SGHDT and CDR2 YYEEEE. CDR3 length: 15 residues. CDR3 loop: CASSLNGRLNTEAFF. The CDR3 DNA sequence: TGTGCCAGCAGCTTGAATGGCAGACTTAACACTGAAGCTTTCTTT.

This clonotype has a handful of counts. The rearrangement uses TRBV10-3 and TRBJ2-2; TRBD1 might be the D (5 bases). The CDR3 sequence is 16 residues long. Trimming took off 10 bases at V and 0 bases at J, with 18 bases between the two ends. CDR1 is ENHRY, CDR2 SYGVKD, per germline. This CDR3 is CATTEVFYANTGELFF. The CDR3 nucleotides are TGTGCCACGACAGAGGTCTTTTATGCGAACACCGGGGAGCTGTTTTTT.

The chain links TRBV3-1 to TRBJ2-1; TRBD2 matches 15 bases. The V gene's germline CDR1 is LGHDT and CDR2 YNNKEL (reference sequence). CDR3 size: 14 residues. Trimming at V came to 5 bases and at J to 13 bases, leaving 6 bases not matched to a gene. In nucleotides, the CDR3 is TGTGCCAGCAGCGGTGGACTAGCGGGGGGGATTCAGTTCTTC. Translating it yields CASSGGLAGGIQFF.

The chain combines TRBV6-5 with TRBJ2-1, with D possibly being TRBD1 (6 bases). Trimming removed 2 bases at V and 7 bases at J, with 15 bases between. Germline loops: CDR1 MNHEY, CDR2 SVGAGI. The CDR3 is 15 amino acids. The CDR3 spells CASSYGSGDQNEQFF. The CDR3 DNA reads TGTGCCAGCAGTTACGGGTCAGGGGATCAAAATGAGCAGTTCTTC.

This clonotype turned up a few times. The chain recombines TRBV7-9 with TRBJ2-5, with D tentatively TRBD1 (5 bases). V was pared by 1 base and J by 0 bases, with 9 bases between. Germline CDR1 and CDR2: SEHNR and FQNEAQ (reference sequence). This CDR3 comprises 15 residues. CDR3 nucleotides: TGTGCCAGCAGCTTAGGGCAGGGAAACCAAGAGACCCAGTACTTC. Encoded protein: CASSLGQGNQETQYF.

This clonotype turned up a few times. The chain carries TRBV6-1 and TRBJ2-3; 9 bases align to TRBD2. The CDR3 is 13 residues long. V was pared by 4 bases and J by 4 bases, with 0 bases of the junction left unmatched. The V gene's germline CDR1 is MNHNS and CDR2 SASEGT. CDR3 protein: CASSASGADTQYF. For the CDR3, the DNA is TGTGCCAGCAGTGCTAGCGGGGCAGATACGCAGTATTTT.

The gene calls are TRBV28 and TRBJ1-1; D might be TRBD1 (6 bases). Germline V gene sequence: CDR1 MDHEN, CDR2 SYDVKM. Trimming stripped 6 bases from V and 10 bases from J, with 15 bases between. This CDR3 is built from 12 residues. The CDR3 region has the DNA TGTGCCAGCAGACCCCGGCCAGGGGCAGCTTTCTTT. It translates to CASRPRPGAAFF.

The rearrangement links TRBV4-3 to TRBJ2-7; weak D call: TRBD1 (6 bases). The germline V gene has CDR1 LGHNA and CDR2 YSLEER. CDR3 length equals 18 residues. Trimming pared 1 base from V and 4 bases from J, leaving 23 bases between. The CDR3 DNA follows: TGCGCCAGCAGCCAAGTACGAGGGGGAGCCGGGACAACTTACGAGCAGTACTTC. Translation gives CASSQVRGGAGTTYEQYF.

A few counts support this clonotype. The chain uses TRBV28 and TRBJ1-2, with a weak D call TRBD1 (5 bases). CDR1 and CDR2 from the germline V gene are MDHEN and SYDVKM. V lost 4 bases and J lost 8, with 14 bases in between. The CDR3 consists of 13 residues. The CDR3, as DNA: TGTGCCAGCAGTTCGGGGTGGAAGGGGGGCTACACCTTC. Translated, it gives CASSSGWKGGYTF.

This chain links TRBV10-3 with TRBJ2-7, with D tentatively TRBD1 or TRBD2 (6 bases each). This CDR3 contains 14 residues. Germline CDR1 reads ENHRY; CDR2 reads SYGVKD. The V end lost 2 bases, the J end lost 5 bases, and 13 bases lay between the germline ends. Here the CDR3 reads CAISEGGTIHEQYF. CDR3 nucleotides: TGTGCCATCAGTGAGGGCGGGACAATCCACGAGCAGTACTTC.

The chain recombines TRBV7-2 with TRBJ1-1, with unresolved D. Trimming left V 3 bases short and J 8 bases short, with 13 bases between. The CDR3 contains 13 residues. Germline V lookup: CDR1 SGHTA, CDR2 FQGNSA. CDR3 sequence (DNA): TGTGCCAGCAGCTTCGCCAGGCAAGGGGAAGCTTTCTTT. It translates to CASSFARQGEAFF.

This clonotype showed up just a few times. This chain uses TRBV5-4 with TRBJ1-3; 7 bases fit TRBD1. Trimming cost V 4 bases and J 4 bases; bases outside gene matches: 5. CDR1 and CDR2 (germline): SGHNT, YYREEE (reference sequence). There are 14 residues in the CDR3. The CDR3 loop is CASSPGDSGNTIYF. CDR3 nucleotides: TGTGCCAGCAGCCCCGGGGACAGCGGAAACACCATATATTTT.

The chain recombines TRBV20-1 with TRBJ2-5, with a tentative D call TRBD1 (6 bases). Looked up from germline, CDR1 is DFQATT and CDR2 is SNEGSKA (reference sequence). This CDR3 contains 17 residues. Trimming took 5 bases from V and 0 from J, leaving 22 bases between them. CDR3 DNA sequence: TGCAGTGCTCGCTATTATGGACAGTTCCCAAACCAAGAGACCCAGTACTTC. Translated, it gives CSARYYGQFPNQETQYF.

This clonotype has just a few counts. V is TRBV7-2 and J is TRBJ2-1; 9 positions match TRBD1. The CDR3 covers 16 residues. Germline lookup yields CDR1 SGHTA and CDR2 FQGNSA. After removal of 6 bases from V and 1 base from J, the junction contained 7 bases not matched to a gene. The DNA for the CDR3 is TGTGCCAGCAGAATTGACAGGGGGGCTTCCTACAATGAGCAGTTCTTC. This sequence encodes CASRIDRGASYNEQFF.

This clonotype was seen a handful of times. This chain links TRBV2 with TRBJ1-6; no reliable D call. This CDR3 spans 12 amino acids. Trimming took off 3 bases at V and 9 bases at J, with 6 bases between the two ends. CDR1 and CDR2 from the germline V gene are SNHLY and FYNNEI. The DNA for the CDR3 is TGTGCCAGCAGTGATTCCGTTTCACCCCTCCACTTT. This encodes CASSDSVSPLHF.

This clonotype showed up just a few times. The gene calls are TRBV28 and TRBJ2-5; a weak D match, TRBD2 (7 bases). V lost 2 bases and J 5 bases, leaving 15 bases between the germline ends. This CDR3 region has 15 residues. The germline CDR1 and CDR2 sequences are MDHEN and SYDVKM. The DNA of the CDR3 is TGTGCCAGCAGTTTAAGGGGGGAGGGCCCCGAGACCCAGTACTTC. The encoded protein is CASSLRGEGPETQYF.

The gene calls are TRBV18 and TRBJ2-1; tentative D call: TRBD2 (5 bases). The CDR3 contains 15 residues. The V and J ends lost 0 bases and 8 bases respectively, with 14 bases between them. Germline values: CDR1 KGHSH, CDR2 LQKENI. For the CDR3, the DNA is TGTGCCAGCTCACCACCCGGGATCGCCAAGGATGAGCAGTTCTTC. Translating it yields CASSPPGIAKDEQFF.

The rearrangement links TRBV3-1 to TRBJ1-6; possibly TRBD1 for D (5 bases). Germline loops: CDR1 LGHDT, CDR2 YNNKEL (reference sequence). The V end was cut by 7 bases, the J end by 7 bases, with 14 bases between. The CDR3 contains 14 residues. The CDR3 spells CASKAGTANSPLHF. The CDR3 nucleotides read TGTGCCAGCAAGGCCGGGACGGCAAATTCACCCCTCCACTTT.

There are many counts of this clonotype. The V call is TRBV5-1, the J call TRBJ2-5; the D is unclear. From germline, CDR1 is SGHRS and CDR2 YFSETQ. Deletions cut 1 base from V and 3 bases from J, with 4 bases between. There are 12 residues in the CDR3. CDR3 residues: CASSLREETQYF. The CDR3 nucleotides read TGCGCCAGCAGCTTGCGGGAAGAGACCCAGTACTTC.

The chain is built from TRBV4-2 and TRBJ2-2, with 10 bases matching TRBD1. V lost 1 base to trimming and J lost 6 bases; unmatched junction nucleotides: 5. Germline lookup yields CDR1 LGHNA and CDR2 YNFKEQ. CDR3 length equals 16 residues. The CDR3 here is CASSQATGTGAGELFF. Here the CDR3 DNA reads TGTGCCAGCAGCCAAGCCACTGGGACAGGGGCCGGGGAGCTGTTTTTT.

This clonotype was detected a few times. This rearrangement joins TRBV7-2 to TRBJ1-1; possible D gene TRBD1, 6 bases. Germline values: CDR1 SGHTA, CDR2 FQGNSA. Trimming took off 4 bases at V and 6 bases at J, with 9 bases between the two ends. The CDR3 runs to 12 residues. For the CDR3, the DNA is TGTGCCAGCAGCTCACAGGGACCTGAAGCTTTCTTT. Protein product: CASSSQGPEAFF.

This clonotype was counted a few times. The chain recombines TRBV28 with TRBJ2-3; D is uncertain. Trimming left V 5 bases short and J 5 bases short, with 14 bases between. The CDR3 covers 14 residues. CDR1 and CDR2 (germline): MDHEN, SYDVKM. CDR3 DNA sequence: TGTGCCAGCAGTAGGGTCCCCCGGTTAGATACGCAGTATTTT. Residues: CASSRVPRLDTQYF. The variable domain in full, completed from reference TRBV28 and TRBJ2-3, reads DVKVTQSSRYLVKRTGEKVFLECVQDMDHENMFWYRQDPGLGLRLIYFSYDVKMKEKGDIPEGYSVSREKKERFSLILESASTNQTSMYLCASSRVPRLDTQYFGPGTRLTVL.